This T cell receptor beta chain was retrieved from a study of OX40 agonist ivuxolimab in advanced cancers. Study information: People in dose escalation had one of these cancers: hepatocellular carcinoma, melanoma, renal cell or head and neck cancer. Three individuals attained partial responses, comprising one hepatocellular carcinoma case and two cutaneous melanoma cases.

Germline CDR1 SNHLY, CDR2 FYNNEI. CDR3 length: 15 residues. V shed 7 bases and J 8 bases; nucleotides not matched to a gene: 13. The table lists this clone with a count of one. What it recognizes is unknown. Overall study findings and caveats: On average, CD8+ T cells showed a greater number of expanded clones than CD4+.

Measured with immunoSEQ multiplex PCR; TCRdb has only the in-frame clones, and not every one. The table has tens of thousands of clones, just over 85% seen once. The rearrangement uses TRBV2 and TRBJ2-3; the match to TRBD1 covers 9 bases. This receptor was identified in an adult with an advanced solid tumor such as melanoma, head and neck, liver or kidney cancer. This specimen consisted of CD4+ or CD8+ T cells sorted from blood, obtained in a trial of the OX40 agonist ivuxolimab. CDR3 loop: CASTVDRGGTGTQYF. CDR3 nucleotides: TGTGCCAGCACTGTGGACAGGGGCGGGACGGGTACGCAGTATTTT. The variable domain in full, completed from reference TRBV2 and TRBJ2-3, reads EPEVTQTPSHQVTQMGQEVILRCVPISNHLYFYWYRQILGQKVEFLVSFYNNEISEKSEIFDDQFSVERPDGSNFTLKIRSTKLEDSAMYFCASTVDRGGTGTQYFGPGTRLTVL.